This TCR beta chain was sequenced for a study of cytomegalovirus exposure and HLA in healthy donors. This CDR3 region has 15 residues. CDR1 is SGHVS, CDR2 FQNEAQ, per germline. V shed 3 bases and J 5 bases; nucleotides not matched to a gene: 9. This PCR relied on a set of 60 Vbeta primers and 13 Jbeta primers. Using immunoSEQ multiplex PCR, the repertoire was profiled, and TCRdb retains in-frame clones only, with some absent. This table has roughly 200,000 clones, 65% to 90% appearing once. The chain employs TRBV7-8 and TRBJ2-5, with 7 bases aligning to TRBD1. The source is a woman in her forties or fifties in good health and CMV-seronegative. What was sequenced was PBMCs. CDR3 sequence (DNA): TGTGCCAGCAGCTTTGACAGGGAAGTCGGCGAGACCCAGTACTTC. As protein: CASSFDREVGETQYF.